This T cell receptor (beta chain) was documented in a study of technical replicates of blood from several donors (dated by TCRdb to the late 2010s). To prepare the library, the immunoSEQ multiplex PCR assay was applied. Here the immuneACCESS table is served through TCRdb, limited to in-frame sequences with V and J called. Missing clones are a known gap in these copies; in checked studies unresolved V genes cover under half, and the rest lacks a known reason. Recorded for this sample are 11,000 or so clones; 94% of them occurred a single time. Around 7.6% of the sample comes from the top ten. The CDR3 goes from the cysteine to the phenylalanine over 16 residues. Of the read, only the CDR3 DNA is kept; its 48 bases are in frame from base 1. V is trimmed back by 0 bases and J by 3 bases, and the junction contains 5 bases that no gene match accounts for. The CDR1 and CDR2 encoded by the germline V gene are MGHRA and YSYEKL.

Details on this clone: Which antigen it targets is not known. Per-base quality was not reported, and no clone a single base away is much larger than it. At the DNA level, this CDR3 is encoded by other sequences in the same sample as well.

The chain is assembled from TRBV4-1 and TRBJ2-3; 8 central nucleotides agree with TRBD2. This clonotype was obtained from a human donor in good health. The sequencing input was PBMCs. The sequenced DNA is TGCGCCAGCAGCCAAGATCCGGGACTAGAAACAGATACGCAGTATTTT. This translates into CASSQDPGLETDTQYF.